The 21 T cell receptor beta chains presented below share a single source sample, sequenced in a study of blood T cell repertoires in COVID-19 (dated by TCRdb to about 2020). Preparation of the library involved the immunoSEQ multiplex PCR assay. The table was pulled from immuneACCESS by TCRdb, which kept in-frame rearrangements only. Such tables lose some clones; where checked, under half of the loss comes from unresolved V genes, and the rest has no known cause. The sample has hundreds of thousands of clones on record, more than 85% of them singletons. The top ten clones comprise roughly 5.1% of the sample. The sequenced sample was peripheral blood. The receptors shown here come from a middle-aged man with acute or convalescent COVID-19.

V and J are TRBV12-5 and TRBJ1-2, with TRBD1 matching over 8 bases. V gave up 1 base and J gave up 7 bases; unmatched junction bases: 8. The CDR3 is 15 amino acids. Germline V gene data show CDR1 as LGHNT and CDR2 as FRNRAP. CDR3 nucleotide sequence: TGTGCTAGTGGTTTGGATAGACAGGGGCTTTCTGGCTACACCTTC. The encoded protein is CASGLDRQGLSGYTF. The entire variable domain, with the rest obtained from reference TRBV12-5 and TRBJ1-2, is as follows: DARVTQTPRHKVTEMGQEVTMRCQPILGHNTVFWYRQTMMQGLELLAYFRNRAPLDDSGMPKDRFSAEMPDATLATLKIQPSEPRDSAVYFCASGLDRQGLSGYTFGSGTRLTVV.

This sequence joins TRBV30 and TRBJ2-2; perhaps TRBD2 as D (7 bases). CDR3 size: 13 residues. Germline V gene sequence: CDR1 GTSNPN, CDR2 SVGIG (reference sequence). The V and J ends lost 6 bases and 6 bases respectively, with 14 bases between them. CDR3 nucleotide sequence: TGTGCCTGTTCTTCGGGGGGCCCCGGGGAGCTGTTTTTT. It specifies CACSSGGPGELFF.

The rearrangement joins TRBV10-1 to TRBJ1-5, with D unclear. The CDR3 sequence is 14 residues long. Germline loops: CDR1 WNHNN, CDR2 SYGVQD (reference sequence). Trimming cost V 2 bases and J 8 bases, with 13 bases left between them. The CDR3 spells CASSERRAGKPQHF. In nucleotides, the CDR3 is TGCGCCAGCAGTGAGAGGAGGGCCGGGAAGCCCCAGCATTTT.

This sequence joins TRBV2 and TRBJ1-5, with D unresolved. Trimming took off 9 bases at V and 0 bases at J, with 9 bases between the two ends. The CDR3 covers 13 residues. Germline V CDR1 and CDR2: SNHLY, FYNNEI. The CDR3 DNA is TGTGCCAGTATGGCGGATAGCAATCAGCCCCAGCATTTT. It translates to CASMADSNQPQHF.

V usage is TRBV7-9 and J usage is TRBJ2-7; 7 nucleotides line up with TRBD2. The CDR3 extends over 15 amino acids. Unmatched junction bases numbered 8, after V lost 4 bases and J lost 2 bases. CDR1 and CDR2 from the germline V gene are SEHNR and FQNEAQ (reference sequence). CDR3 protein: CASSSMDGRPYEQYF. CDR3 nucleotides: TGTGCCAGCAGCTCTATGGACGGGAGGCCCTACGAGCAGTACTTC.

The genes are TRBV9 and TRBJ2-3; D unclear. Trimming took off 3 bases at V and 5 bases at J, with 10 bases between the two ends. CDR3 length: 13 amino acids. In germline, CDR1 is SGDLS, CDR2 YYNGEE. CDR3 bases: TGTGCCAGCAGCGCCACCCCGGGAGATACGCAGTATTTT. Residues: CASSATPGDTQYF.

The CDR3 DNA is TGTGCCACCAGTGATGGGGCAAGGATGGGACTCTACAATGAGCAGTTCTTC. It yields the protein CATSDGARMGLYNEQFF. This rearrangement joins TRBV24-1 to TRBJ2-1, with a possible D match to TRBD2 (6 bases). Germline CDR1 KGHDR, CDR2 SFDVKD. Trimming cost V 3 bases and J 3 bases, with 17 bases left between them. This CDR3 region has 17 residues.

V gene TRBV2 combines with J gene TRBJ2-2; 8 bases are a match to TRBD1. Germline CDR1 SNHLY, CDR2 FYNNEI. The V gene end was trimmed by 3 bases and the J gene end by 2 bases; junction bases not matched to a gene: 2. The CDR3 is 15 amino acids. CDR3 bases: TGTGCCAGCAGTGACAGGGGGCAAAACACCGGGGAGCTGTTTTTT. It translates to CASSDRGQNTGELFF.

This rearrangement joins TRBV19 to TRBJ2-1, with TRBD2 identical over 10 bases. J lost 12 bases, V lost 6 bases, and 8 bases had no gene match. The CDR3 runs 13 residues. In germline, CDR1 is LNHDA, CDR2 SQIVND (reference sequence). The CDR3, as DNA: TGTGCCAGTAGGGCTAGCGGGGGTACATCGCAGTTCTTC. Encoded protein: CASRASGGTSQFF.

The sample holds a few counts of this clone. Other nucleotide sequences from this sample produce the same CDR3. The chain employs TRBV6-2 or TRBV6-3 and TRBJ2-1, with 15 bases fitting TRBD2. Germline V gene data show CDR1 as MNHEY and CDR2 as SVGEGT. This CDR3 is built from 16 residues. V lost 2 bases and J lost 9; bases outside the gene matches: 5. CDR3 amino acids: CASSYRTSGGAGEQFF. The CDR3 DNA reads as TGTGCCAGCAGTTACCGGACTAGCGGGGGGGCGGGTGAGCAGTTCTTC.

The chain uses TRBV19 and TRBJ1-6; 7 positions agree with TRBD1. The CDR3 contains 15 residues. Trimming took 8 bases from V and 6 from J; bases not matched to a gene: 10. Looked up from germline, CDR1 is LNHDA and CDR2 is SQIVND (reference sequence). Here the CDR3 reads CASALSGTVNSPLHF. CDR3 DNA: TGTGCCAGTGCCTTATCCGGGACAGTTAATTCACCCCTCCACTTT.

The rearrangement joins TRBV24-1 to TRBJ1-1; TRBD1 is a possible D gene (5 bases). This CDR3 has 18 residues. V was cut by 0 bases and J by 1 base, with 17 bases left in between. CDR1 is KGHDR, CDR2 SFDVKD, per germline. The CDR3 protein is CATSDLGGDLWKNTEAFF. For the CDR3, the DNA is TGTGCCACCAGTGATTTGGGGGGGGACCTTTGGAAGAACACTGAAGCTTTCTTT.

CDR3 in DNA: TGTGCCAGCAGACCCATCTTGACAGCCAACTATGGCTACACCTTC. Translating it yields CASRPILTANYGYTF. V and J are TRBV6-5 and TRBJ1-2; D may be TRBD1 (5 bases). Germline values: CDR1 MNHEY, CDR2 SVGAGI. The CDR3 has 15 residues. The germline V and J ends were trimmed by 6 bases and 2 bases, with 16 bases remaining between them.

This clone was recorded a few times. The chain is built from TRBV12-3 or TRBV12-4 and TRBJ1-4; D possibly corresponds to TRBD1 (5 bases). The CDR3 sequence is 13 residues long. V lost 10 bases, J lost 8 bases, and 17 bases lay in between. The CDR3, as DNA: TGTGCCACCTCGGGGGTGGGTGGGGAAAAACTGTTTTTT. Its translation: CATSGVGGEKLFF.

V and J are TRBV10-3 and TRBJ1-1; D uncertain. V was clipped by 5 bases and J by 5 bases, with 15 bases between them. The CDR3 is 14 amino acids. Germline V gene sequence: CDR1 ENHRY, CDR2 SYGVKD. The CDR3 DNA reads TGTGCCATCAGTCCTTCACCGGAGGCAACTGAAGCTTTCTTT. The encoded protein is CAISPSPEATEAFF.

This clone was detected only once. The chain is built from TRBV5-5 and TRBJ1-2, with TRBD1 matching over 7 bases. The CDR3 has 13 amino acids. Germline trimming cut 0 bases from V and 8 bases from J; bases unmatched to any gene: 4. Germline loops: CDR1 SGHKS, CDR2 YYEKEE (reference sequence). The CDR3 reads CASSLAGTEGYTF. CDR3 sequence (DNA): TGTGCCAGCAGCTTGGCAGGGACAGAGGGCTACACCTTC.

The sample holds one count of this clone. The chain employs TRBV6-5 and TRBJ1-3; D ambiguous. The CDR3 runs to 13 residues. V was clipped by 2 bases and J by 7 bases, with 9 bases between them. Germline assignment: CDR1 MNHEY and CDR2 SVGAGI. CDR3 residues: CASSYNPGNTIYF. In nucleotides, the CDR3 is TGTGCCAGCAGTTACAATCCCGGGAACACCATATATTTT.

The chain links TRBV5-6 to TRBJ1-1; TRBD1 matches 7 bases. The CDR3 has 17 amino acids. Unmatched junction bases numbered 12, after V lost 0 bases and J lost 4 bases. Germline values: CDR1 SGHDT, CDR2 YYEEEE. CDR3 region: CASSLVRGRAGATEAFF. In DNA form, the CDR3 reads TGTGCCAGCAGCTTGGTAAGGGGGCGCGCGGGCGCCACTGAAGCTTTCTTT.

The rearrangement links TRBV10-3 to TRBJ2-3, with D possibly matching TRBD2 (5 bases). The CDR3 sequence is 14 residues long. The V end lost 0 bases, the J end lost 2 bases, and 6 bases lay between the germline ends. Germline CDR1 reads ENHRY; CDR2 reads SYGVKD. The CDR3 sequence: CAISESDSTDTQYF. CDR3 sequence (DNA): TGTGCCATCAGTGAGTCGGACTCCACAGATACGCAGTATTTT.

This clone was seen only a few times. V usage is TRBV19 and J usage is TRBJ1-2; D remains unclear. The V end lost 3 bases, the J end lost 4 bases, and 12 bases lay between the germline ends. In germline, CDR1 is LNHDA, CDR2 SQIVND (reference sequence). This CDR3 region has 14 residues. The CDR3 protein is CASSMDQRSYGYTF. The CDR3 DNA reads TGTGCCAGTAGTATGGATCAGCGTTCCTATGGCTACACCTTC.

The chain couples TRBV2 to TRBJ1-4, with D uncertain. V dropped 4 bases and J dropped 7 bases, with 13 bases sitting between them. From germline, CDR1 is SNHLY and CDR2 FYNNEI. There are 14 residues in the CDR3. DNA of the CDR3: TGTGCCAGCAGTGTGGAGGCCCTGGCTGAAAAACTGTTTTTT. This codes for CASSVEALAEKLFF.